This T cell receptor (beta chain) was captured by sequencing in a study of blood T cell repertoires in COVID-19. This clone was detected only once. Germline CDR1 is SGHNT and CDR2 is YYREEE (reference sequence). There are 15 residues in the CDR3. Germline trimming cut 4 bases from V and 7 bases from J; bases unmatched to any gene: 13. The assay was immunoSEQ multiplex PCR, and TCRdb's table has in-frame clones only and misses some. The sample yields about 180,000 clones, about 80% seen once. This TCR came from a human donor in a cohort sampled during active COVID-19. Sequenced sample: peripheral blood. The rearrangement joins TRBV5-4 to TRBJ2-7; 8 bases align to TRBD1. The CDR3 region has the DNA TGTGCCAGCAGCCCGGGCCAGGGGGCTCCCTGGGAGCAGTACTTC. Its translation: CASSPGQGAPWEQYF.